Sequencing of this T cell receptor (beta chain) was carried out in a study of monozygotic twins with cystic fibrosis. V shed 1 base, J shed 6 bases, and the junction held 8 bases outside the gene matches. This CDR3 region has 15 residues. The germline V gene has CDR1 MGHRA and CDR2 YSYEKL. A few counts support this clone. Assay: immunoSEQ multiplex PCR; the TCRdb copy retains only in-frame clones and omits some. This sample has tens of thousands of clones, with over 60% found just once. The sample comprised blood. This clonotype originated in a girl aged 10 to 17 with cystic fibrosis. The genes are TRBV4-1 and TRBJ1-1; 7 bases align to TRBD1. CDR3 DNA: TGCGCCAGCAGCCAAGCCCTCACAGGGGTAGCTGAAGCTTTCTTT. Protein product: CASSQALTGVAEAFF.